Listed below are T cell receptor beta chains from one sample, sequenced in a study of cytotoxic CD8 clonotypes in ibrutinib-treated CLL. Assay: immunoSEQ multiplex PCR; the TCRdb copy retains only in-frame clones and omits some. Among about 200,000 clones, 55% to 85% were seen once, and the ten largest hold roughly an eighth. The starting material was PBMCs, obtained after 24 months of ibrutinib treatment. Every receptor here comes from a human donor with chronic lymphocytic leukemia. The CDR3 runs from the conserved cysteine through the conserved F or W. Fields, in order: J gene, D gene, V gene, clone size, CDR3 length, CDR3 protein, CDR3 DNA. D genes are given only for firm matches. The listing skips clone size in some rows; elsewhere it reads once, few, many or a size class.

j_call: TRBJ1-5
d_call: NA
v_call: TRBV19
clone_size: NA
cdr3_length: 16
cdr3_aa: CASSRLSGLNNQPQHF
cdr3_nt: TGTGCCAGTTCCCGACTGTCGGGACTTAACAATCAGCCCCAGCATTTT

j_call: TRBJ1-2
d_call: TRBD1
v_call: TRBV7-2
clone_size: NA
cdr3_length: 13
cdr3_aa: CASSPGQDYGYTF
cdr3_nt: TGTGCCAGCAGCCCGGGACAGGACTATGGCTACACCTTC

j_call: TRBJ2-7
d_call: TRBD1
v_call: TRBV19
clone_size: NA
cdr3_length: 13
cdr3_aa: CATTGVGTYEQYF
cdr3_nt: TGTGCCACAACAGGGGTTGGTACGTACGAGCAGTACTTC

j_call: TRBJ2-1
d_call: TRBD2
v_call: TRBV4-2
clone_size: NA
cdr3_length: 16
cdr3_aa: CASSQEWTSGQDEQFF
cdr3_nt: TGTGCCAGCAGCCAAGAGTGGACTAGCGGCCAGGATGAGCAGTTCTTC

j_call: TRBJ2-7
d_call: TRBD2
v_call: TRBV29-1
clone_size: NA
cdr3_length: 13
cdr3_aa: CSVGLAGAGEQYF
cdr3_nt: TGCAGCGTTGGTCTAGCGGGAGCAGGCGAGCAGTACTTC

j_call: TRBJ2-5
d_call: NA
v_call: TRBV2
clone_size: once
cdr3_length: 12
cdr3_aa: CASSSNRETQYF
cdr3_nt: TGTGCCAGCAGTTCGAACCGGGAGACCCAGTACTTC

j_call: TRBJ2-1
d_call: TRBD2
v_call: TRBV11-2
clone_size: NA
cdr3_length: 17
cdr3_aa: CASRTVRGLAGAKPQFF
cdr3_nt: TGTGCCAGCAGAACAGTACGCGGGCTAGCGGGAGCCAAACCCCAGTTCTTC

j_call: TRBJ2-3
d_call: TRBD2
v_call: TRBV29-1
clone_size: NA
cdr3_length: 19
cdr3_aa: CSAFALGGTSGIWTDTQYF
cdr3_nt: TGCAGCGCCTTTGCCCTAGGAGGGACTAGCGGGATCTGGACAGATACGCAGTATTTT

j_call: TRBJ2-7
d_call: NA
v_call: TRBV4-3
clone_size: NA
cdr3_length: 14
cdr3_aa: CASSQVGQSYEQYF
cdr3_nt: TGCGCCAGCAGCCAAGTTGGACAGTCCTACGAGCAGTACTTC

j_call: TRBJ1-2
d_call: NA
v_call: TRBV28
clone_size: few
cdr3_length: 13
cdr3_aa: CASTPGLYYGYTF
cdr3_nt: TGTGCCAGCACCCCGGGACTGTACTATGGCTACACCTTC

j_call: TRBJ1-3
d_call: NA
v_call: TRBV5-6
clone_size: NA
cdr3_length: 18
cdr3_aa: CASSAGPGPTISGNTIYF
cdr3_nt: TGTGCCAGCAGCGCGGGTCCGGGACCCACCATCTCTGGAAACACCATATATTTT

j_call: TRBJ1-4
d_call: NA
v_call: TRBV10-3
clone_size: once
cdr3_length: 15
cdr3_aa: CATGPRDSANEKLFF
cdr3_nt: TGTGCCACCGGACCCAGGGATTCGGCTAATGAAAAACTGTTTTTT

j_call: TRBJ1-2
d_call: NA
v_call: TRBV11-2
clone_size: NA
cdr3_length: 13
cdr3_aa: CASSYRDPYGYTF
cdr3_nt: TGTGCCAGCAGCTACAGGGACCCCTATGGCTACACCTTC

j_call: TRBJ2-7
d_call: NA
v_call: TRBV18
clone_size: NA
cdr3_length: 13
cdr3_aa: CASSPFGLYEQYF
cdr3_nt: TGTGCCAGCTCACCTTTTGGGCTCTACGAGCAGTACTTC

j_call: TRBJ1-1
d_call: NA
v_call: TRBV7-9
clone_size: few
cdr3_length: 13
cdr3_aa: CASSLDSLPEAFF
cdr3_nt: TGTGCCAGCAGCTTAGACAGTCTACCTGAAGCTTTCTTT

j_call: TRBJ2-7
d_call: NA
v_call: TRBV25-1
clone_size: few
cdr3_length: 10
cdr3_aa: CASGSYEQYF
cdr3_nt: TGTGCCAGCGGATCCTACGAGCAGTACTTC

j_call: TRBJ2-2
d_call: TRBD2
v_call: TRBV6-6
clone_size: NA
cdr3_length: 14
cdr3_aa: CASRTSGATGELFF
cdr3_nt: TGTGCCAGCAGGACTAGCGGGGCCACCGGGGAGCTGTTTTTT

j_call: TRBJ1-4
d_call: NA
v_call: TRBV28
clone_size: few
cdr3_length: 14
cdr3_aa: CASSNRDVGEKLFF
cdr3_nt: TGTGCCAGCAGCAATAGGGACGTCGGTGAAAAACTGTTTTTT

j_call: TRBJ2-1
d_call: TRBD2
v_call: TRBV9
clone_size: once
cdr3_length: 16
cdr3_aa: CASSPSAGTSGNEQFF
cdr3_nt: TGTGCCAGCAGCCCCTCCGCGGGGACTAGCGGGAATGAGCAGTTCTTC

j_call: TRBJ1-5
d_call: NA
v_call: TRBV13
clone_size: NA
cdr3_length: 12
cdr3_aa: CASSVLNQPQHF
cdr3_nt: TGTGCCAGCAGCGTCCTCAATCAGCCCCAGCATTTT

j_call: TRBJ1-2
d_call: NA
v_call: TRBV4-2
clone_size: NA
cdr3_length: 15
cdr3_aa: CASSQESGANYGYTF
cdr3_nt: TGTGCCAGCAGCCAAGAGTCAGGAGCTAACTATGGCTACACCTTC

j_call: TRBJ2-7
d_call: TRBD2
v_call: TRBV7-2
clone_size: NA
cdr3_length: 15
cdr3_aa: CASKRGVVAGVEQYF
cdr3_nt: TGTGCCAGCAAACGGGGGGTGGTAGCGGGAGTGGAGCAGTACTTC

j_call: TRBJ2-7
d_call: NA
v_call: TRBV7-2
clone_size: NA
cdr3_length: 16
cdr3_aa: CASSVRLFLTTYEQYF
cdr3_nt: TGTGCCAGCAGCGTTCGACTGTTTCTCACGACCTACGAGCAGTACTTC

j_call: TRBJ2-2
d_call: NA
v_call: TRBV10-3
clone_size: few
cdr3_length: 17
cdr3_aa: CAISEWRGRRNTGELFF
cdr3_nt: TGTGCCATCAGTGAGTGGAGGGGGCGTCGTAACACCGGGGAGCTGTTTTTT

j_call: TRBJ2-7
d_call: TRBD1
v_call: TRBV30
clone_size: NA
cdr3_length: 14
cdr3_aa: CATSPGTGGYEQYF
cdr3_nt: TGTGCCACATCACCCGGGACAGGGGGTTACGAGCAGTACTTC

j_call: TRBJ2-7
d_call: NA
v_call: TRBV27
clone_size: NA
cdr3_length: 14
cdr3_aa: CASSLGSIKNEQYF
cdr3_nt: TGTGCCAGCAGTTTAGGGTCAATAAAAAACGAGCAGTACTTC

j_call: TRBJ2-3
d_call: TRBD2
v_call: TRBV7-6
clone_size: NA
cdr3_length: 17
cdr3_aa: CASSDWTSGSRTDTQYF
cdr3_nt: TGTGCCAGCAGCGACTGGACTAGCGGGAGTAGGACAGATACGCAGTATTTT

j_call: TRBJ2-1
d_call: TRBD2
v_call: TRBV6-5
clone_size: NA
cdr3_length: 15
cdr3_aa: CASRPPTSGATWEFF
cdr3_nt: TGTGCCAGCAGACCACCGACTAGCGGGGCCACATGGGAGTTCTTC

j_call: TRBJ2-7
d_call: NA
v_call: TRBV7-3
clone_size: NA
cdr3_length: 14
cdr3_aa: CASSLVPGVIEQYF
cdr3_nt: TGTGCCAGCAGCTTAGTCCCAGGGGTTATCGAGCAGTACTTC

j_call: TRBJ2-7
d_call: NA
v_call: TRBV4-3
clone_size: NA
cdr3_length: 13
cdr3_aa: CASSQDWRDEQYF
cdr3_nt: TGCGCCAGCAGCCAAGATTGGAGGGACGAGCAGTACTTC

j_call: TRBJ2-1
d_call: TRBD2
v_call: TRBV18
clone_size: NA
cdr3_length: 16
cdr3_aa: CASSPSGTKVGNEQFF
cdr3_nt: TGTGCCAGCTCACCATCCGGGACTAAGGTCGGCAATGAGCAGTTCTTC

j_call: TRBJ1-5
d_call: NA
v_call: TRBV2
clone_size: NA
cdr3_length: 14
cdr3_aa: CASTLGSREQPQHF
cdr3_nt: TGTGCCAGCACCCTGGGGTCCAGGGAACAGCCCCAGCATTTT

j_call: TRBJ2-3
d_call: TRBD2
v_call: TRBV7-2
clone_size: NA
cdr3_length: 15
cdr3_aa: CASSQTSGRTDTQYF
cdr3_nt: TGTGCCAGCAGCCAGACTAGCGGGCGCACAGATACGCAGTATTTT

j_call: TRBJ1-2
d_call: NA
v_call: TRBV4-1
clone_size: NA
cdr3_length: 15
cdr3_aa: CASSRGGGLDYGYTF
cdr3_nt: TGCGCCAGCAGCCGAGGAGGGGGGCTCGACTATGGCTACACCTTC

j_call: TRBJ2-7
d_call: TRBD2
v_call: TRBV4-1
clone_size: NA
cdr3_length: 16
cdr3_aa: CASSPHGGTGSYEQYF
cdr3_nt: TGCGCCAGCAGCCCACACGGGGGGACGGGGAGTTACGAGCAGTACTTC

j_call: TRBJ2-7
d_call: TRBD1
v_call: TRBV10-3
clone_size: NA
cdr3_length: 17
cdr3_aa: CAISLDRGATGSHEQYF
cdr3_nt: TGTGCCATCAGTCTGGACAGGGGTGCGACTGGCTCCCACGAGCAGTACTTC

j_call: TRBJ2-7
d_call: TRBD2
v_call: TRBV4-3
clone_size: NA
cdr3_length: 18
cdr3_aa: CASSQAGTSARWKYEQYF
cdr3_nt: TGCGCCAGCAGCCAAGCCGGGACTAGCGCCCGTTGGAAGTACGAGCAGTACTTC

j_call: TRBJ2-3
d_call: TRBD1
v_call: TRBV7-9
clone_size: NA
cdr3_length: 15
cdr3_aa: CASSLDRGRTDTQYF
cdr3_nt: TGTGCCAGCAGCTTAGACAGGGGACGCACAGATACGCAGTATTTT

j_call: TRBJ1-5
d_call: NA
v_call: TRBV30
clone_size: NA
cdr3_length: 13
cdr3_aa: CAWTGDSNQPQHF
cdr3_nt: TGTGCCTGGACGGGGGATAGCAATCAGCCCCAGCATTTT

j_call: TRBJ1-1
d_call: TRBD1
v_call: TRBV5-1
clone_size: NA
cdr3_length: 15
cdr3_aa: CASRLTGQANWEAFF
cdr3_nt: TGCGCCAGCAGACTCACGGGACAGGCGAATTGGGAAGCTTTCTTT

j_call: TRBJ1-5
d_call: TRBD1
v_call: TRBV6-1
clone_size: NA
cdr3_length: 16
cdr3_aa: CASRETMRQGNQPQHF
cdr3_nt: TGTGCCAGCAGAGAAACCATGAGACAGGGGAATCAGCCCCAGCATTTT

j_call: TRBJ1-2
d_call: NA
v_call: TRBV30
clone_size: few
cdr3_length: 12
cdr3_aa: CAWVPGFGGYTF
cdr3_nt: TGTGCCTGGGTGCCAGGGTTTGGTGGCTACACCTTC

j_call: TRBJ1-1
d_call: NA
v_call: TRBV30
clone_size: NA
cdr3_length: 15
cdr3_aa: CAWRPGEGWDTEAFF
cdr3_nt: TGTGCCTGGAGGCCCGGGGAGGGATGGGACACTGAAGCTTTCTTT

j_call: TRBJ1-5
d_call: NA
v_call: TRBV15
clone_size: NA
cdr3_length: 14
cdr3_aa: CATSIRTANQPQHF
cdr3_nt: TGTGCCACCAGCATCAGGACAGCAAATCAGCCCCAGCATTTT

j_call: TRBJ1-1
d_call: TRBD1
v_call: TRBV6-1
clone_size: few
cdr3_length: 17
cdr3_aa: CASSEFLRGRENTEAFF
cdr3_nt: TGTGCCAGCAGTGAATTTTTGAGGGGGCGCGAAAACACTGAAGCTTTCTTT